The clone carrying this T cell receptor (beta chain) was seen ten or more times. The entry originates in a study of neurological immune-mediated disorders. It was from 2 million PBMCs stored at -80 C that the unsorted libraries were obtained. V was pared by 6 bases and J by 7 bases, with 19 bases between. CDR3 length equals 14 residues. A single run covered 15-18 subjects with over 170 million TCR-beta sequences. One entry per CDR3 protein, called by TCRdb with MiXCR from the 5' RACE reads. The table lists roughly 74,000 distinct CDR3 sequences, less than 5.5% of them singletons. This receptor was taken from a man aged 18 to 30 with multiple sclerosis. The V call is TRBV12-3 or TRBV12-4, the J call TRBJ2-7; D not resolved. The material sequenced was PBMCs. Here the CDR3 DNA reads TGTGCCAGCAGCCTAGGGCCCTCCATGGGGGAGCAGTACTTC. Translating it yields CASSLGPSMGEQYF.